The 27 T cell receptor beta chains below all came from one sample that was sequenced in a study of T cells in Graves' hyperthyroidism and ophthalmopathy. Amplified TCR beta CDR3 regions came from RNA transcripts. When the TCR CDR3 underwent first-round RT-PCR, the HTBI primer set was used. TCRdb re-analysed the multiplex PCR reads in MiXCR, keeping a single row per CDR3 protein. The repertoire holds about 530,000 distinct CDR3 sequences, with roughly 18% as singletons. The sample was blood. All receptors derive from a woman aged 18-30 years with Graves' ophthalmopathy.

This clonotype was found once. The V gene is TRBV6-1, the J gene TRBJ1-1; D is ambiguous. With 6 bases removed from V and 4 bases from J, the gap between germline ends came to 9 bases. This CDR3 is 12 amino acids long. The germline gives CDR1 MNHNS, CDR2 SASEGT. The CDR3 bases are TGTGCCAGCAGGACCTCGGGCACTGAAGCTTTCTTT. Translated: CASRTSGTEAFF.

This chain joins TRBV9 and TRBJ1-4, with 7 bases that match TRBD1. Germline CDR1 is SGDLS and CDR2 is YYNGEE. Trimming removed 4 bases from V and 4 bases from J; junction bases left unmatched: 10. This CDR3 has 16 residues. The DNA for the CDR3 is TGTGCCAGCAGCCCAGCCCCACAGGGGTTTAATGAAAAACTGTTTTTT. Amino acid sequence: CASSPAPQGFNEKLFF.

The V gene is TRBV3-1, the J gene TRBJ1-3; 7 bases are shared with TRBD1. V lost 2 bases to trimming and J lost 3 bases; unmatched junction nucleotides: 4. The CDR3 contains 15 residues. Per germline, CDR1 LGHDT and CDR2 YNNKEL (reference sequence). Written as DNA, the CDR3 is TGTGCCAGCAGCCAAAAGGGGGCACATGGAAACACCATATATTTT. It is translated as CASSQKGAHGNTIYF.

V gene TRBV6-5 combines with J gene TRBJ2-1, with D unclear. V gave up 0 bases and J gave up 12 bases, with 9 bases separating them. The germline V gene has CDR1 MNHEY and CDR2 SVGAGI. This CDR3 spans 12 amino acids. The DNA of the CDR3 is TGTGCCAGCAGTTACTCGTCGGGTCCGCAGTTCTTC. This sequence encodes CASSYSSGPQFF.

This clonotype was found many times. This chain links TRBV2 with TRBJ1-1; D is unresolved. This CDR3 is 12 amino acids long. Germline CDR1 and CDR2: SNHLY and FYNNEI. V dropped 5 bases and J dropped 1 base, with 5 bases sitting between them. This chain's CDR3 is CASSPKNTEAFF. CDR3 bases: TGTGCCAGCAGTCCAAAGAACACTGAAGCTTTCTTT.

This clonotype has ten or more counts. The chain links TRBV27 to TRBJ2-1; the D gene is possibly TRBD1 (5 bases). Germline CDR1 reads MNHEY; CDR2 reads SMNVEV (reference sequence). Trimming cost V 4 bases and J 4 bases, with 11 bases left between them. The CDR3 contains 14 residues. The CDR3 DNA is TGTGCCAGCAGTTGGGGCGAACGGTACAATGAGCAGTTCTTC. As protein: CASSWGERYNEQFF.

This clonotype showed up just a few times. In DNA form, the CDR3 reads TGTGCCACCAGTGAGGGGATCCTCTCTGGGGCCAACGTCCTGACTTTC. Its protein is CATSEGILSGANVLTF. The chain joins TRBV24-1 to TRBJ2-6; D is unresolved. Trimming removed 4 bases at V and 0 bases at J, with 9 bases between. Looked up from germline, CDR1 is KGHDR and CDR2 is SFDVKD. The CDR3 totals 16 residues.

This clonotype has at least ten counts. The V gene is TRBV12-3 or TRBV12-4, the J gene TRBJ2-1; the match to TRBD2 covers 11 bases. V gave up 4 bases and J gave up 5 bases; unmatched junction bases: 7. This CDR3 contains 16 residues. The chain's CDR3 is CASSYLLAGENNEQFF. The CDR3 nucleotides read TGTGCCAGCAGTTATCTACTAGCGGGAGAGAACAATGAGCAGTTCTTC.

This clonotype has only a few counts. This sequence joins TRBV27 and TRBJ2-3; D remains ambiguous. Germline V gene sequence: CDR1 MNHEY, CDR2 SMNVEV (reference sequence). Trimming removed 10 bases at V and 2 bases at J, with 10 bases between. The CDR3 is made up of 12 amino acids. CDR3 in DNA: TGTGCCACCGGAGAGAACACAGATACGCAGTATTTT. The encoded protein is CATGENTDTQYF.

This clonotype was detected ten times or more. The rearrangement joins TRBV6-1 to TRBJ2-5; possibly TRBD2 for D (6 bases). Per germline, CDR1 MNHNS and CDR2 SASEGT. Trimming removed 5 bases at V and 5 bases at J, with 15 bases between. The CDR3 contains 14 residues. CDR3 in DNA: TGTGCCAGCAGTTATCACGGGAGACGGGAGACCCAGTACTTC. Translating gives CASSYHGRRETQYF.

This chain uses TRBV3-1 with TRBJ1-2, with unresolved D. Germline lookup yields CDR1 LGHDT and CDR2 YNNKEL (reference sequence). Trimming shortened V by 3 bases and J by 0 bases, and 14 bases separated the two germline ends. The CDR3 extends over 16 amino acids. The DNA of the CDR3 is TGTGCCAGCAGCCACGCGGGCGGGGTGGCTAACTATGGCTACACCTTC. Translating gives CASSHAGGVANYGYTF.

Only a few counts were recorded for this clonotype. The chain carries TRBV7-8 and TRBJ2-1, with 10 bases matching TRBD1. The CDR3 loop spans 16 amino acids. After removal of 8 bases from V and 0 bases from J, the junction contained 7 bases not matched to a gene. Germline CDR1 and CDR2: SGHVS and FQNEAQ. CDR3 in amino acids: CASDEGTGVSYNEQFF. The CDR3, as DNA: TGTGCCAGCGACGAAGGGACAGGGGTCTCCTACAATGAGCAGTTCTTC.

This clonotype was recorded at least ten times. The chain uses TRBV12-3 or TRBV12-4 and TRBJ1-2, with D tentatively TRBD1 (6 bases). This CDR3 region has 12 residues. Trimming removed 6 bases at V and 8 bases at J, with 13 bases between. DNA of the CDR3: TGTGCCAGCAGCCGGGACACGTGGGGCTACACCTTC. Its protein product is CASSRDTWGYTF.

This clonotype showed up many times. The genes are TRBV20-1 and TRBJ2-7; possibly TRBD1 for D (6 bases). Germline CDR1 DFQATT, CDR2 SNEGSKA (reference sequence). V lost 3 bases to trimming and J lost 3 bases, with 15 bases between them. This CDR3 region has 14 residues. The CDR3 nucleotides are TGCAGTGCTAGGGCCGACAGGACCTTCTACGAGCAGTACTTC. Its translation is CSARADRTFYEQYF.

This clonotype was seen repeatedly, ten times or more. The chain joins TRBV5-1 to TRBJ2-7, with 11 bases fitting TRBD2. The CDR3 is 16 residues long. The ends lost 4 bases at V and 5 bases at J; junction bases unmatched: 11. The germline CDR1 and CDR2 sequences are SGHRS and YFSETQ. The DNA for the CDR3 is TGCGCCAGCAGCCAGCTTACTAGCGGGAGTTTTGACGAGCAGTACTTC. As protein: CASSQLTSGSFDEQYF.

The gene calls are TRBV28 and TRBJ1-5, with TRBD1 matching 10 bases. CDR3 length: 15 residues. Germline-derived CDR1 and CDR2 are MDHEN and SYDVKM. Losses at the gene ends were 6 bases for V and 9 bases for J; bases not matched to a gene: 11. CDR3 loop: CASRPSGTGARPQHF. The DNA of the CDR3 is TGTGCCAGCAGACCTTCCGGGACAGGGGCGAGGCCCCAGCATTTT.

The chain combines TRBV28 with TRBJ1-2; perhaps TRBD1 as D (5 bases). The length of the CDR3 is 15 residues. Trimming removed 5 bases from V and 4 bases from J, with 17 bases in between. The V gene's germline CDR1 is MDHEN and CDR2 SYDVKM. The CDR3 DNA reads TGTGCCAGCAGTACAGAGGGCAGGACATTCTATGGCTACACCTTC. Its protein is CASSTEGRTFYGYTF.

This clonotype showed up many times. The chain couples TRBV27 to TRBJ1-6, with 8 nucleotides matching TRBD1. The germline CDR1 and CDR2 sequences are MNHEY and SMNVEV (reference sequence). Losses at the gene ends were 4 bases for V and 8 bases for J; bases not matched to a gene: 10. The CDR3 loop spans 16 amino acids. This CDR3 is CASSSYLQTGDSPLHF. CDR3 sequence (DNA): TGTGCCAGCAGTTCCTACCTCCAGACAGGGGATTCACCCCTCCACTTT.

This clonotype has just a few counts. The chain has TRBV19 and TRBJ2-1, with D perhaps being TRBD1 or TRBD2 (5 bases each). Germline V lookup: CDR1 LNHDA, CDR2 SQIVND (reference sequence). V was trimmed by 6 bases and J by 5 bases, leaving 20 bases between them. The CDR3 is 16 residues long. The chain's CDR3 is CASSQYYGAGDNEQFF. DNA for the CDR3: TGTGCCAGTAGCCAATACTACGGGGCGGGTGACAATGAGCAGTTCTTC.

In this sample, this clonotype turned up a few times. The chain has TRBV6-1 and TRBJ1-1; 9 nucleotides align to TRBD1. This CDR3 comprises 14 residues. V shed 6 bases and J 7 bases; nucleotides not matched to a gene: 9. CDR1 is MNHNS, CDR2 SASEGT, per germline. The CDR3 DNA follows: TGTGCCAGCAGGAACAGGGGGCTCAGGGTTGAAGCTTTCTTT. It encodes CASRNRGLRVEAFF.

The chain uses TRBV7-3 and TRBJ2-2; no clear D. V dropped 2 bases and J dropped 8 bases, with 15 bases sitting between them. The germline CDR1 and CDR2 sequences are SGHTA and FQGTGA. CDR3 length: 15 residues. CDR3 coding DNA: TGTGCCAGCAGCTTAGGCCCAGATCCTTTGGGGGAGCTGTTTTTT. It codes for CASSLGPDPLGELFF.

This chain links TRBV3-1 with TRBJ2-7; TRBD2 might be the D (6 bases). The CDR3 has 16 residues. V was trimmed by 3 bases and J by 2 bases, leaving 17 bases between them. Germline CDR1 and CDR2: LGHDT and YNNKEL (reference sequence). In DNA, the CDR3 is TGTGCCAGCAGCCAGTGGGGTAGCGGAGTGGCCTACGAGCAGTACTTC. It is translated as CASSQWGSGVAYEQYF.

This clonotype has more than one count but fewer than ten. The chain carries TRBV6-1 and TRBJ2-7; D might be TRBD1 (6 bases). The CDR3 is made up of 14 amino acids. Germline CDR1 reads MNHNS; CDR2 reads SASEGT. Trimming took 6 bases from V and 0 from J, leaving 12 bases between them. The CDR3 DNA is TGTGCCAGCAGATCCCGGGACATCTCCTACGAGCAGTACTTC. This sequence encodes CASRSRDISYEQYF.

This clonotype has a handful of counts. The chain has TRBV27 and TRBJ2-2; D tentatively fits TRBD1 or TRBD2 (5 bases each). Trimming left V 1 base short and J 1 base short, with 10 bases between. CDR3 length: 16 residues. Germline loops: CDR1 MNHEY, CDR2 SMNVEV (reference sequence). The CDR3 nucleotides are TGTGCCAGCAGTTTATTTGGGACCGAGAACACCGGGGAGCTGTTTTTT. Residues: CASSLFGTENTGELFF.

V and J are TRBV11-3 and TRBJ2-1, with D perhaps TRBD2 (6 bases). This CDR3 contains 15 residues. V was clipped by 1 base and J by 2 bases, with 9 bases between them. Germline V gene sequence: CDR1 SGHNT, CDR2 YENEEA. The CDR3 is CASSLAGDTYNEQFF. The DNA for the CDR3 is TGTGCCAGCAGCTTAGCGGGAGACACCTACAATGAGCAGTTCTTC.

The gene calls are TRBV12-3 or TRBV12-4 and TRBJ2-7, with D hard to call. V gave up 8 bases and J gave up 3 bases, with 14 bases separating them. This CDR3 contains 13 residues. CDR3 in DNA: TGTGCCAGCTCGAGGCGCCTAAACTACGAGCAGTACTTC. Translated, it gives CASSRRLNYEQYF.

The rearrangement joins TRBV14 to TRBJ1-2; TRBD1 aligns across 10 bases. The CDR3 loop spans 13 amino acids. J was trimmed by 6 bases and V by 4 bases; bases with no gene match: 2. CDR1 SGHDN and CDR2 FVKESK come from the germline V gene. The chain's CDR3 is CASSPTGGHGYTF. The DNA for the CDR3 is TGTGCCAGCAGCCCGACAGGGGGCCATGGCTACACCTTC.